This T cell receptor (beta chain) derives from a study of T cell responses to AZD1222 COVID-19 vaccine. CDR3 length equals 15 residues. Per the germline V gene, CDR1 is LNHDA and CDR2 is SQIVND (reference sequence). V lost 1 base and J lost 2; bases outside the gene matches: 3. This table comes from immunoSEQ multiplex PCR, and its TCRdb copy is limited to in-frame clones, with some not included. This repertoire shows 80,000 to 100,000 clones, approximately 89% found once; its top ten account for 2.8%. The chain recombines TRBV19 with TRBJ1-2; 8 bases are shared with TRBD1. This sample comprised peripheral blood, obtained on day 0 of MenACWY control vaccination. This TCR came from an adult in good health. CDR3 sequence reads: CASSIVQGANYGYTF. The CDR3, as DNA: TGTGCCAGTAGTATAGTGCAGGGGGCGAACTATGGCTACACCTTC. Based on the CDR3 plus reference TRBV19 and TRBJ1-2, the full variable domain is DGGITQSPKYLFRKEGQNVTLSCEQNLNHDAMYWYRQDPGQGLRLIYYSQIVNDFQKGDIAEGYSVSREKKESFPLTVTSAQKNPTAFYLCASSIVQGANYGYTFGSGTRLTVV.